These 22 T cell receptor beta chains were sequenced from one sample in a study of circulating CD8 cells and anti-PD-1 response in melanoma. TCR libraries were prepared from approximately 15 ng of total RNA with the QIAseq Immune Repertoire TCR panel. Via MiXCR, TCRdb re-called the reads, giving one row per CDR3 protein. The table lists about 340 distinct CDR3 sequences, around 8.6% of them singletons. Four subsets defined by PD-1 and/or TIGIT were sorted from live CD3+CD8+TCRalphabeta+ cells. The source material was CD8+ T cells from PBMCs, sampled at baseline or after one month of anti-PD-1 therapy (not recorded which). The receptors here all came from a human donor with melanoma.

In its sample, this clonotype ranks as large (0.1 to 1%). The chain uses TRBV27 and TRBJ2-1; D uncertain. V lost 7 bases and J 9 bases, leaving 19 bases between the germline ends. CDR1 MNHEY and CDR2 SMNVEV come from the germline V gene (reference sequence). This CDR3 is built from 14 residues. The CDR3 sequence: CASTDYEYGGEQFF. The CDR3 DNA reads TGTGCCAGCACTGATTATGAGTATGGCGGTGAGCAGTTCTTC.

This clonotype rates as medium-sized (0.01 to 0.1%). The chain combines TRBV27 with TRBJ2-1; 7 bases agree with TRBD2. Germline CDR1 and CDR2: MNHEY and SMNVEV (reference sequence). The CDR3 sequence is 14 residues long. The V segment lost 5 bases and the J segment 5 bases; nucleotides outside the gene matches: 6. The CDR3 DNA follows: TGTGCCAGCAGTCCTGGGGCGGGGGACAATGAGCAGTTCTTC. Protein product: CASSPGAGDNEQFF.

This clonotype qualifies as large. The chain employs TRBV20-1 and TRBJ1-5, with D possibly being TRBD1 (5 bases). V dropped 6 bases and J dropped 2 bases, with 23 bases sitting between them. CDR3 length: 17 amino acids. The V gene's germline CDR1 is DFQATT and CDR2 SNEGSKA (reference sequence). The CDR3 DNA is TGCAGTGCAACTGGTCAGGCGATCCAGGGAGGCAATCAGCCCCAGCATTTT. This translates into CSATGQAIQGGNQPQHF.

By share of the sample, this clonotype is large. The chain employs TRBV4-3 and TRBJ2-7; no firm D call. Germline CDR1 LGHNA, CDR2 YSLEER. The CDR3 extends over 13 amino acids. Trimming cost V 0 bases and J 5 bases, with 8 bases left between them. The CDR3 loop is CASSQDKVDEQYF. Here the CDR3 DNA reads TGCGCCAGCAGCCAAGATAAGGTCGACGAGCAGTACTTC.

By sample share, this clonotype is large. The genes are TRBV20-1 and TRBJ1-6, with D maybe TRBD1 (5 bases). Per germline, CDR1 DFQATT and CDR2 SNEGSKA (reference sequence). The CDR3 sequence is 15 residues long. V lost 1 base, J lost 3 bases, and 10 bases lay in between. The CDR3 reads CSARVGQNYNSPLHF. DNA for the CDR3: TGCAGTGCTAGAGTGGGGCAGAACTATAATTCACCCCTCCACTTT.

In its sample, this clonotype is large. The CDR3 DNA reads TGTGCCAGCAGTGGAGGGGATGAGCAGTTCTTC. This codes for CASSGGDEQFF. V and J are TRBV25-1 and TRBJ2-1, with D perhaps TRBD1 or TRBD2 (5 bases each). The germline V gene encodes CDR1 MGHDK and CDR2 SYGVNS. The ends were cut back, 4 bases at V and 8 bases at J, with 6 bases in the middle. This CDR3 has 11 residues. Drawing the rest from reference TRBV25-1 and TRBJ2-1, the complete variable domain is EADIYQTPRYLVIGTGKKITLECSQTMGHDKMYWYQQDPGMELHLIHYSYGVNSTEKGDLSSESTVSRIRTEHFPLTLESARPSHTSQYLCASSGGDEQFFGPGTRLTVL.

Within the sample, this clonotype is large. Here the CDR3 reads CATSDSLAADTQYF. CDR3 DNA: TGTGCCACCAGTGACTCCCTAGCGGCAGATACGCAGTATTTT. This sequence joins TRBV24-1 and TRBJ2-3; 7 nucleotides line up with TRBD2. The V gene's germline CDR1 is KGHDR and CDR2 SFDVKD. The length of the CDR3 is 14 residues. Germline trimming cut 4 bases from V and 4 bases from J; bases unmatched to any gene: 4.

This clonotype is judged medium-sized (0.01 to 0.1%). The chain has TRBV27 and TRBJ2-3; 8 nucleotides agree with TRBD2. This CDR3 contains 15 residues. Germline V gene sequence: CDR1 MNHEY, CDR2 SMNVEV (reference sequence). Losses at the gene ends were 3 bases for V and 4 bases for J; bases not matched to a gene: 6. The DNA of the CDR3 is TGTGCCAGCAGTTTTGGTCGGGGGGGCTCAGATACGCAGTATTTT. Translating gives CASSFGRGGSDTQYF.

Relative to its sample, this clonotype is medium-sized (0.01 to 0.1%). V is TRBV2 and J is TRBJ2-2, with D perhaps TRBD2 (6 bases). The V gene lost 3 bases and the J gene lost 1 base, with 12 bases spanning the gap. CDR1 is SNHLY, CDR2 FYNNEI, per germline. The CDR3 loop spans 16 amino acids. The CDR3 region is CASSEIPAGNTGELFF. The CDR3 region has the DNA TGTGCCAGCAGTGAGATTCCAGCGGGGAACACCGGGGAGCTGTTTTTT.

By share, this clonotype counts as large. The J gene is TRBJ1-2, the V gene TRBV29-1, with 7 bases fitting TRBD1. The CDR3 is 13 amino acids. V lost 6 bases to trimming and J lost 7 bases; unmatched junction nucleotides: 11. Germline assignment: CDR1 SQVTM and CDR2 ANQGSEA. This CDR3 is CSVISGTAFGYTF. DNA for the CDR3: TGCAGCGTGATATCCGGGACAGCCTTTGGCTACACCTTC.

By share, this clonotype counts as large. The chain uses TRBV7-2 and TRBJ2-7, with D hard to call. CDR1 is SGHTA, CDR2 FQGNSA, per germline. The length of the CDR3 is 15 residues. Trimming left V 7 bases short and J 4 bases short, with 20 bases between. The CDR3 coding sequence is TGTGCCAGCACTCCGGGTCGGAGCAACTTTTACGAGCAGTACTTC. It is translated as CASTPGRSNFYEQYF.

Within the sample, this clonotype is large. This rearrangement joins TRBV28 to TRBJ2-2; the match to TRBD2 covers 8 bases. CDR3 length equals 15 residues. V lost 6 bases to trimming and J lost 3 bases; unmatched junction nucleotides: 6. Looked up from germline, CDR1 is MDHEN and CDR2 is SYDVKM. CDR3 nucleotides: TGTGCCAGCAGAAGCGGGGGATCGGACACCGGGGAGCTGTTTTTT. It translates to CASRSGGSDTGELFF.

The CDR3 DNA follows: TGTGCCAGCAGCCGGTGTCACGAGCAGTACTTC. Translated, it gives CASSRCHEQYF. The chain has TRBV28 and TRBJ2-7; no firm D call. V was cut by 6 bases and J by 5 bases, with 8 bases left in between. Looked up from germline, CDR1 is MDHEN and CDR2 is SYDVKM. This CDR3 region has 11 residues.

In its sample, this clonotype is large (0.1 to 1%). This chain uses TRBV5-6 with TRBJ2-1; D may correspond to TRBD1 or TRBD2 (6 bases each). The ends were cut back, 0 bases at V and 2 bases at J, with 12 bases in the middle. CDR3 size: 16 residues. Germline CDR1 is SGHDT and CDR2 is YYEEEE. As DNA, the CDR3 is TGTGCCAGCAGCTTGGATAGGGGGGCGACCTACAATGAGCAGTTCTTC. Its translation is CASSLDRGATYNEQFF.

This clonotype was counted a few times. A read error is possible here, since a much larger clone lies one base away. This sequence joins TRBV4-3 and TRBJ1-1; no firm D call. The V end lost 4 bases, the J end lost 3 bases, and 9 bases lay between the germline ends. There are 13 residues in the CDR3. Germline CDR1 is LGHNA and CDR2 is YSLEER. CDR3 DNA sequence: TGCGCCAGCAGCCCTGCAAGGGACACTGAAGCTTTCTTT. This encodes CASSPARDTEAFF.

Relative to its sample, this clonotype is large. The chain combines TRBV19 with TRBJ1-5, with TRBD1 identical over 7 bases. Germline V lookup: CDR1 LNHDA, CDR2 SQIVND (reference sequence). The V gene end was trimmed by 10 bases and the J gene end by 2 bases; junction bases not matched to a gene: 8. CDR3 length: 14 residues. CDR3 sequence: CATQTGVGNQPQHF. The DNA of the CDR3 is TGTGCCACTCAAACAGGGGTCGGCAATCAGCCCCAGCATTTT.

By sample share, this clonotype is large. The chain carries TRBV20-1 and TRBJ1-1; possibly TRBD1 for D (5 bases). The germline gives CDR1 DFQATT, CDR2 SNEGSKA (reference sequence). Trimming removed 6 bases at V and 0 bases at J, with 17 bases between. CDR3 length: 15 residues. DNA for the CDR3: TGCAGTGCGAGGGACGGGGCGAGAATGAACACTGAAGCTTTCTTT. It specifies CSARDGARMNTEAFF.

By sample share, this clonotype is medium-sized. V usage is TRBV5-4 and J usage is TRBJ2-1; D is possibly TRBD2 (6 bases). V lost 0 bases to trimming and J lost 0 bases, with 7 bases between them. CDR1 and CDR2 from the germline V gene are SGHNT and YYREEE (reference sequence). The CDR3 consists of 15 residues. CDR3 sequence: CASSLDGGSYNEQFF. Here the CDR3 DNA reads TGTGCCAGCAGCTTGGACGGGGGCTCCTACAATGAGCAGTTCTTC.

The CDR3 here is CASSDSDQDEQFF. CDR3 nucleotides: TGTGCCAGCAGTGACTCAGACCAGGATGAGCAGTTCTTC. The chain joins TRBV6-4 to TRBJ2-1; D is uncertain. CDR1 is MRHNA, CDR2 SNTAGT, per germline. V lost 0 bases, J lost 8 bases, and 8 bases lay in between. CDR3 size: 13 residues.

Of note for this clonotype: This CDR3 fails to terminate in the conserved phenylalanine or tryptophan, so it likely reflects a read error. The DNA is left out, because the CDR3 cannot be placed on it with certainty; the CDR3 is given as TCRdb lists it. J is TRBJ2-1 and V is TRBV7-2; TRBD1 is the table's D call, not checked against the DNA. Germline-derived CDR1 and CDR2 are SGHTA and FQGNSA. The CDR3 length is 15 residues, termini included. The CDR3 region is CASSLVQGAGNEQSL.

By frequency in the sample, this clonotype is large (0.1 to 1%). The chain has TRBV4-1 and TRBJ2-3; maybe TRBD2 (5 bases). The V and J ends lost 1 base and 1 base respectively, with 12 bases between them. Germline CDR1 MGHRA, CDR2 YSYEKL. The CDR3 runs to 16 residues. The CDR3 bases are TGCGCCAGCAGCCAAGTACTAGATCACGGCACAGATACGCAGTATTTT. Translated: CASSQVLDHGTDTQYF.

This clonotype is large. This sequence joins TRBV4-3 and TRBJ2-4; TRBD1 aligns across 7 bases. V gave up 5 bases and J gave up 8 bases; unmatched junction bases: 12. The germline V gene has CDR1 LGHNA and CDR2 YSLEER. This CDR3 contains 15 residues. CDR3 amino acids: CASSTNRGPSDIQYF. The CDR3 DNA follows: TGCGCCAGCAGCACGAACAGGGGTCCCTCTGACATTCAGTACTTC.